This TCR beta chain was captured in a study of cytomegalovirus exposure and HLA in healthy donors. General study findings and limits: In a later analysis, an Asian-associated ancestry cluster reportedly showed fewer N-insertions than the roughly 700-donor mean. A link between a missense DCLRE1C variant and TCR beta V- and J-gene trimming emerged from a later analysis.

Concerning this clone: Its antigen is not known.

Vbeta (60) and Jbeta (13) primers were used in the PCR. Sequencing was performed with immunoSEQ multiplex PCR; in TCRdb, only in-frame clones are kept and a portion is missing. The sample consists of 250,000 to 350,000 clones, more than 80% of them appearing once. This sequence was found in a man aged 35 to 55 in good health and CMV-seropositive. The sample taken for sequencing was PBMCs.

The CDR3 region has the DNA TGCGCCAGCCGACAGGGGCCCACAGATACGCAGTATTTT. Its protein is CASRQGPTDTQYF. V usage is TRBV10-1 and J usage is TRBJ2-3, with 8 bases matching TRBD1. Germline V lookup: CDR1 WNHNN, CDR2 SYGVQD (reference sequence). The V and J ends lost 8 bases and 2 bases, in that order; junction bases with no gene match: 3. This CDR3 is 13 amino acids long.